The entry below describes one TCR beta chain. Its antigen is unknown. Method: immunoSEQ multiplex PCR; TCRdb's copy keeps in-frame clones and lacks some. The table lists 200,000 to 250,000 clones, about nine tenths of them singletons. Germline V gene lookup returns CDR1 SGHRS and CDR2 YFSETQ. The CDR3 spans 17 residues. The V gene lost 5 bases and the J gene lost 0 bases, with 18 bases spanning the gap. The sample belongs to a study of cytomegalovirus exposure and HLA in healthy donors. Findings and limits, study-wide: Using the classifier, cytomegalovirus status was reportedly diagnosed with high specificity and sensitivity. The study flagged approximately 180 TCR beta chains as cytomegalovirus-associated.

The study drew the donors from its approximately 120-subject validation cohort, separate from the approximately 690-subject first cohort. The sequence was obtained from a woman aged 18-29 years in good health and CMV-seropositive. Sequenced sample: PBMCs. The rearrangement uses TRBV5-1 and TRBJ1-3; the D is unclear. The CDR3 here is CASSIEPPGLSGNTIYF. CDR3 DNA sequence: TGCGCCAGCAGTATTGAGCCCCCAGGCCTCTCTGGAAACACCATATATTTT.